This TCR beta chain was profiled in a study of T cells in Graves' hyperthyroidism and ophthalmopathy. PBMCs were derived from around 10 ml fresh peripheral blood. Overall study results and limits: Also found in blood were most expanded thyroid clonotypes above 0.001. With a median lead of 6.5 months before onset, the model predicted ophthalmopathy.

This CDR3 has 14 amino acids. V was trimmed by 0 bases and J by 2 bases, leaving 8 bases between them. Germline assignment: CDR1 PRHDT and CDR2 FYEKMQ (reference sequence). Amplification of TCR beta CDR3 regions used RNA as the template. An initial round of RT-PCR targeting the TCR CDR3 relied on the HTBI primer set. A single record per CDR3 protein comes from TCRdb applying MiXCR to the multiplex PCR reads. The table records around 100,000 distinct CDR3 sequences, approximately 48% of them present only once. On this clonotype itself: Its specificity is unknown.

The receptor was isolated from a man between 40 and 49 years old with Graves' hyperthyroidism. The V call is TRBV13, the J call TRBJ2-7; D remains ambiguous. Sequencing input: blood. The CDR3 DNA is TGTGCCAGCAGCTTAGGGGCGACGGCCTACGAGCAGTACTTC. Translating it yields CASSLGATAYEQYF. The full variable domain, with the rest looked up from reference TRBV13 and TRBJ2-7, is AAGVIQSPRHLIKEKRETATLKCYPIPRHDTVYWYQQGPGQDPQFLISFYEKMQSDKGSIPDRFSAQQFSDYHSELNMSSLELGDSALYFCASSLGATAYEQYFGPGTRLTVT.